This is a list of T cell receptor beta chains from one sample in a study of PD-1 blockade in mismatch repair-deficient tumors. The assay was immunoSEQ multiplex PCR, and TCRdb's table has in-frame clones only and misses some. The sample holds 20,000 to 25,000 clones; around four fifths are singletons and the top ten take 15% to 20%. The sequenced sample was peripheral blood, obtained 2 weeks after starting pembrolizumab. The source is an adult with mismatch repair-deficient cancer. The CDR3 runs from the conserved cysteine through the conserved F or W. A D gene is named only where the DNA matches it firmly. The size of a clone is reported for some rows only, either as once, few or many, or as a class for expanded clones.

NA | TRBJ2-7 | TRBV2 | NA | TGTGCCAGCAGCCGGGACGAATCCTACGAGCAGTACTTC | CASSRDESYEQYF
NA | TRBJ2-7 | TRBV2 | NA | TGTGCCAGCAGGCCTAGGGGAGGTACTTACGAGCAGTACTTC | CASRPRGGTYEQYF
NA | TRBJ2-2 | TRBV11-2 | NA | TGTGCCAGCAGCCCCCGATACAGTGGAGGGAGGAACACCGGGGAGCTGTTTTTT | CASSPRYSGGRNTGELFF
NA | TRBJ2-7 | TRBV11-2 | NA | TGTGCCAGCAGCGCGACTAAGGGAAAGGGCTACGAGCAGTACTTC | CASSATKGKGYEQYF
NA | TRBJ1-2 | TRBV6-1 | NA | TGTGCCAGCAGTGACAATCAGGGGTTTGGCTACACCTTC | CASSDNQGFGYTF
NA | TRBJ2-6 | TRBV7-9 | NA | TGTGCCAGCAGCCTAGGGGGCTCTGGGGCCAACGTCCTGACTTTC | CASSLGGSGANVLTF
NA | TRBJ2-7 | TRBV2 | NA | TGTGCCAGCAGTGCTTTTCGGGGCCCATCCTACGAGCAGTACTTC | CASSAFRGPSYEQYF
few | TRBJ2-1 | TRBV2 | NA | TGTGCCAGCAGTGCCCAAAATGAGCAGTTCTTC | CASSAQNEQFF
NA | TRBJ2-5 | TRBV5-4 | NA | TGTGCCAGCAGCTTGGCAGGGTATGAGACCCAGTACTTC | CASSLAGYETQYF
once | TRBJ1-5 | TRBV15 | NA | TGTGCCACCAGCTTCGAGACGGGACAGCCCCAGCATTTT | CATSFETGQPQHF
few | TRBJ2-5 | TRBV4-3 | TRBD1 | TGCGCCAGCAGCCAAGACACGACAGGGGGCTGGGAGACCCAGTACTTC | CASSQDTTGGWETQYF
NA | TRBJ2-6 | TRBV27 | NA | TGTGCCAGCAGGGGCCGTAGAAAACCCCTCTCTGGGGCCAACGTCCTGACTTTC | CASRGRRKPLSGANVLTF
NA | TRBJ2-3 | TRBV5-1 | NA | TGCGCCAGCAGCTGGGACACAGATACGCAGTATTTT | CASSWDTDTQYF
NA | TRBJ1-2 | TRBV28 | TRBD1 | TGTGCCAGCGTGACAATGTTCCGGGACAGAGGTATTACAGGCTACACCTTC | CASVTMFRDRGITGYTF
NA | TRBJ1-1 | TRBV5-1 | NA | TGCGCCAGCAGCCCGCGGGGCGGAGACACTGAAGCTTTCTTT | CASSPRGGDTEAFF
NA | TRBJ2-5 | TRBV5-4 | NA | TGTGCCAGCAGCTTGGGCCAGACCCAAGAGACCCAGTACTTC | CASSLGQTQETQYF
NA | TRBJ2-3 | TRBV7-8 | NA | TGTGCCAGCAGCTTAGGGAGGACAGGCACAGATACGCAGTATTTT | CASSLGRTGTDTQYF
NA | TRBJ2-5 | TRBV4-1 | TRBD1 | TGCGCCAGCAGCCAAGCCCCGACAGGGGGGAACCAAGAGACCCAGTACTTC | CASSQAPTGGNQETQYF
once | TRBJ1-4 | TRBV4-3 | TRBD1 | TGCGCCAGCAGCCAAGTCAGGGGACAGGAAAAACTGTTTTTT | CASSQVRGQEKLFF
NA | TRBJ2-1 | TRBV19 | TRBD1 | TGTGCCAGTAGTCTACAGGGGCTAAATGAGCAGTTCTTC | CASSLQGLNEQFF
NA | TRBJ2-5 | TRBV28 | TRBD1 | TGTGCCAGCAGTTCCCCCTGGACAGGGGTTGGAGAGACCCAGTACTTC | CASSSPWTGVGETQYF
once | TRBJ2-1 | TRBV23-1 | TRBD2 | TGCGCCAGCAGTCAATGGCTAATTAGCGGGAGGACGGCGTACAATGAGCAGTTCTTC | CASSQWLISGRTAYNEQFF
NA | TRBJ1-1 | TRBV18 | NA | TGTGCCAGCTCACCGGGCGGTACCACTGAAGCTTTCTTT | CASSPGGTTEAFF
NA | TRBJ1-4 | TRBV4-1 | TRBD1 | TGCGCCAGCAGCCAGGACAGGGGGAAACTGTTTTTT | CASSQDRGKLFF
NA | TRBJ2-7 | TRBV6-6 | TRBD2 | TGTGCCAGCAGGGGGGGGAGTATCCCCTACGAGCAGTACTTC | CASRGGSIPYEQYF
NA | TRBJ2-3 | TRBV5-4 | NA | TGTGCCAGCAGCCATAAGTTTGGAGATACGCAGTATTTT | CASSHKFGDTQYF